The sequence of this TCR beta chain was determined in a study of molecular identifiers for immune sequencing clone quantification. Germline loops: CDR1 SEHNR, CDR2 FQNEAQ (reference sequence). V was clipped by 1 base and J by 2 bases, with 12 bases between them. CDR3 length: 16 residues. TCRdb used MiXCR to reprocess the PCR reads, holding one entry per CDR3 protein. The repertoire holds roughly 320,000 distinct CDR3 sequences, with roughly 23% as singletons. The rearrangement joins TRBV7-9 to TRBJ2-1; D remains unclear. The sequence was collected from a human donor in good health. Some libraries in this study had Jurkat cell RNA spiked in. The sequenced sample was naive CD8+ T cells from blood, with Jurkat cell RNA spiked in. Specified subset: FACS-sorted CD8+CD4-CCR7+CD45RA+ naive T cells. The DNA of the CDR3 is TGTGCCAGCAGCTTAGTAGTTAGGGTCACCTACAATGAGCAGTTCTTC. This translates into CASSLVVRVTYNEQFF.